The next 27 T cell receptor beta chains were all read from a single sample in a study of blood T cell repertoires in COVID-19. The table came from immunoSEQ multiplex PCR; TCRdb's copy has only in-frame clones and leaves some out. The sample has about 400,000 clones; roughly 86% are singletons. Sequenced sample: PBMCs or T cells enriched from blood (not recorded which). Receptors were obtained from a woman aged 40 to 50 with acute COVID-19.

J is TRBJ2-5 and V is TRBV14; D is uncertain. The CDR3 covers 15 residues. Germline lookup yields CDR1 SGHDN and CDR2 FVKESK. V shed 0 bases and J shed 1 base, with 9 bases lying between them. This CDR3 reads CASSQEALPQETQYF. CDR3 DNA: TGTGCCAGCAGCCAAGAGGCTTTACCCCAAGAGACCCAGTACTTC.

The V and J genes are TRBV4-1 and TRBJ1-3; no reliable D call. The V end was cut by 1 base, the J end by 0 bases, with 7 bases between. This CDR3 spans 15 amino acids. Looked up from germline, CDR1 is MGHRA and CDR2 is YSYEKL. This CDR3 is CASSQVQFSGNTIYF. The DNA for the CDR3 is TGCGCCAGCAGCCAAGTCCAGTTCTCTGGAAACACCATATATTTT.

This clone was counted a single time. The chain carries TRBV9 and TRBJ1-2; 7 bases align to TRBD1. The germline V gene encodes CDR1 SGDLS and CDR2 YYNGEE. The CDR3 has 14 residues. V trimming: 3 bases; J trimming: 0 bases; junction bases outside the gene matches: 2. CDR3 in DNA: TGTGCCAGCAGCGCCGACAGGGCTAACTATGGCTACACCTTC. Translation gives CASSADRANYGYTF.

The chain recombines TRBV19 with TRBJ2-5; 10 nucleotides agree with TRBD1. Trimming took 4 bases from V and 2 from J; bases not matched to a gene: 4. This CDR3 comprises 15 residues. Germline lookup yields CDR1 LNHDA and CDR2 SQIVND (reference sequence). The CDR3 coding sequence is TGTGCCAGTAGTACGGGACAGGGGTTTCAAGAGACCCAGTACTTC. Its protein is CASSTGQGFQETQYF.

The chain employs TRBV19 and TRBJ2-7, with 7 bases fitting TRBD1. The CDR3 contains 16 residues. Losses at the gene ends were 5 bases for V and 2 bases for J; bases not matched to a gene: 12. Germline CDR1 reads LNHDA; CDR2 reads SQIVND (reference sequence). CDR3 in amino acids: CASSPRRLQGPYEQYF. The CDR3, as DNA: TGTGCCAGTAGTCCTCGCCGCCTACAGGGGCCCTACGAGCAGTACTTC.

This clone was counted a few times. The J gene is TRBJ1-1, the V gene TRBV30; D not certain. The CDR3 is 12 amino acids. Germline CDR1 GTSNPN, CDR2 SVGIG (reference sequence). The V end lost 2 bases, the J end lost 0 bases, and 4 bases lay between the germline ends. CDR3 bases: TGTGCCTGGAGTTATATGAACACTGAAGCTTTCTTT. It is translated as CAWSYMNTEAFF.

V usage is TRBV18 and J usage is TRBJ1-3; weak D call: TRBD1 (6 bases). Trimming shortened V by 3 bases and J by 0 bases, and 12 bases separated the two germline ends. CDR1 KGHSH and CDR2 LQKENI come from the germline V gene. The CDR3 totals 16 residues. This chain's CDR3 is CASSPRQVDSGNTIYF. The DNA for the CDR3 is TGTGCCAGCTCACCCCGACAGGTCGACTCTGGAAACACCATATATTTT.

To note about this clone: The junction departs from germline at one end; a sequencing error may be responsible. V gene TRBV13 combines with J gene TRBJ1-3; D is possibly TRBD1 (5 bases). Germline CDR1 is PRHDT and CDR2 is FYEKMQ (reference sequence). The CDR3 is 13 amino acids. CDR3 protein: CASSLLGSGRRDF. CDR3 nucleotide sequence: TGTGCCAGCAGCTTATTAGGGAGCGGGCGCAGGGATTTT.

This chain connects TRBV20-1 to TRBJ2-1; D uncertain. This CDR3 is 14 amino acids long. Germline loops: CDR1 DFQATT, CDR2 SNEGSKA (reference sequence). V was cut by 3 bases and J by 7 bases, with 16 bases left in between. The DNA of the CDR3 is TGCAGTGCTAGTGGCTGGTACAACGGGAATGAGCAGTTCTTC. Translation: CSASGWYNGNEQFF.

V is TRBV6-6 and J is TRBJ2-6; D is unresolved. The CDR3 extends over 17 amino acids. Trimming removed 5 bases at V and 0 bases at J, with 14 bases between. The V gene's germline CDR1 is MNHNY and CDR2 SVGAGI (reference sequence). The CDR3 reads CASSPLSRVSGANVLTF. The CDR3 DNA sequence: TGTGCCAGCAGTCCACTCAGCCGGGTCTCTGGGGCCAACGTCCTGACTTTC.

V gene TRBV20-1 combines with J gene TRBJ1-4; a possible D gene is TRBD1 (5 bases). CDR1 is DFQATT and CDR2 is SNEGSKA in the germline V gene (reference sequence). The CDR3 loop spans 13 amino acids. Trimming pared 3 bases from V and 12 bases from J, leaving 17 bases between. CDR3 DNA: TGCAGTGCTAGTGTTGTAGGTCGGGGGGAACTGTTTTTT. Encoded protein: CSASVVGRGELFF.

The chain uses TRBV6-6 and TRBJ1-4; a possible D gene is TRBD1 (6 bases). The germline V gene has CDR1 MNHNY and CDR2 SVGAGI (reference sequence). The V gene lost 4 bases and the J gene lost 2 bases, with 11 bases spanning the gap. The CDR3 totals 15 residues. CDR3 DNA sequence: TGTGCCAGCAGTTTCGATGGGGGCACTAATGAAAAACTGTTTTTT. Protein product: CASSFDGGTNEKLFF.

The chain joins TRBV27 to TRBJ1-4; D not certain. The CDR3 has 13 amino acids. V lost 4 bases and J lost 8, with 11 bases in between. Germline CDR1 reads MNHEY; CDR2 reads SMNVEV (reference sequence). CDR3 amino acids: CASSWSVEEKLFF. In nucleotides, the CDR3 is TGTGCCAGCAGTTGGTCGGTTGAAGAAAAACTGTTTTTT.

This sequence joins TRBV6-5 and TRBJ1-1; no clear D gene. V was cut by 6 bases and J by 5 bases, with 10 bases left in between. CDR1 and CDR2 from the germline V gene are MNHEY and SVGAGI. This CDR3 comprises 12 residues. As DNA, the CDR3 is TGTGCCAGCAGACCGAGAGGAACTGAAGCTTTCTTT. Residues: CASRPRGTEAFF.

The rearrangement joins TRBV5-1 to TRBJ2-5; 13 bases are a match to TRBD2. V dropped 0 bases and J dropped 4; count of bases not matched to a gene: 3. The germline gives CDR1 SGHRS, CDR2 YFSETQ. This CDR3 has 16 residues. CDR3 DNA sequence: TGCGCCAGCAGCTTGGACCGACTAGCGGGGGGAGAGACCCAGTACTTC. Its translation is CASSLDRLAGGETQYF. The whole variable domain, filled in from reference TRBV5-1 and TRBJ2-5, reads KAGVTQTPRYLIKTRGQQVTLSCSPISGHRSVSWYQQTPGQGLQFLFEYFSETQRNKGNFPGRFSGRQFSNSRSEMNVSTLELGDSALYLCASSLDRLAGGETQYFGPGTRLLVL.

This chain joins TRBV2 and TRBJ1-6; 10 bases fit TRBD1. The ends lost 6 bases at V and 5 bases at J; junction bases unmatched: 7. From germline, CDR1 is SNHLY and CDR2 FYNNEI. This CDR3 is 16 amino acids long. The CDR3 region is CASRKGTGVDNSPLHF. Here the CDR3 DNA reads TGTGCCAGCAGGAAGGGGACAGGGGTTGATAATTCACCCCTCCACTTT.

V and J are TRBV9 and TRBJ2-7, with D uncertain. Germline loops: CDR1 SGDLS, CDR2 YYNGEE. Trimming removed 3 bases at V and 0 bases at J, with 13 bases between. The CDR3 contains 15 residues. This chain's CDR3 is CASSESVHNSYEQYF. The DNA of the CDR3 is TGTGCCAGCAGCGAGTCCGTTCACAACTCCTACGAGCAGTACTTC.

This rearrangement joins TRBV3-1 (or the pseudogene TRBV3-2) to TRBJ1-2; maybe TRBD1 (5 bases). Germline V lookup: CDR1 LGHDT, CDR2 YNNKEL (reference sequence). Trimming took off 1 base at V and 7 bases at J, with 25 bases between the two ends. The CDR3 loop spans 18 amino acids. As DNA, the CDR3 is TGTGCCAGCAGCCAAGTGGACACAAGGGCGCAACCTGTTAGTGGCTACACCTTC. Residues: CASSQVDTRAQPVSGYTF.

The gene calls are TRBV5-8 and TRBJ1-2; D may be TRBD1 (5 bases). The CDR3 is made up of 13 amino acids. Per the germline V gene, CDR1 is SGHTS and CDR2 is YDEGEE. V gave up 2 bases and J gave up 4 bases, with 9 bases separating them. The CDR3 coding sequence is TGTGCCAGCAGCTTTGTACAGGCCTATGGCTACACCTTC. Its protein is CASSFVQAYGYTF.

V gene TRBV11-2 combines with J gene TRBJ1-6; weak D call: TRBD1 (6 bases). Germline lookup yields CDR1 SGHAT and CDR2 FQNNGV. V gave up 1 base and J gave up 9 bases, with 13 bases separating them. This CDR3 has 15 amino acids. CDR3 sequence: CASSLVSGQTSPLHF. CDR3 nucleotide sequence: TGTGCCAGCAGCTTAGTTTCGGGACAAACTTCACCCCTCCACTTT.

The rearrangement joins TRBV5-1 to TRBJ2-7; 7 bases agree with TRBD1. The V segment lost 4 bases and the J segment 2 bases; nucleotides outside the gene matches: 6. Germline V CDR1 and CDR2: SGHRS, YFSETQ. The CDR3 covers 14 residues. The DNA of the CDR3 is TGCGCCAGCAGCGTCACCGGGACAGCCTACGAGCAGTACTTC. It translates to CASSVTGTAYEQYF.

The CDR3 sequence: CASSSPPVEAFF. CDR3 in DNA: TGTGCCAGCAGTTCCCCACCGGTTGAAGCTTTCTTT. The rearrangement links TRBV6-2 or TRBV6-3 to TRBJ1-1; no clear D gene. In germline, CDR1 is MNHEY, CDR2 SVGEGT. CDR3 size: 12 residues. V was shortened by 4 bases and J by 7 bases, with 10 bases between the two germline ends.

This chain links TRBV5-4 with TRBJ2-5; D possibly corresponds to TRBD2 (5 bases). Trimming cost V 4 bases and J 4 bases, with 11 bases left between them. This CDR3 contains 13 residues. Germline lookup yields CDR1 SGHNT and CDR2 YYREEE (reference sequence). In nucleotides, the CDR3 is TGTGCCAGCAGCCCGACTACGGGAGAGACCCAGTACTTC. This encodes CASSPTTGETQYF.

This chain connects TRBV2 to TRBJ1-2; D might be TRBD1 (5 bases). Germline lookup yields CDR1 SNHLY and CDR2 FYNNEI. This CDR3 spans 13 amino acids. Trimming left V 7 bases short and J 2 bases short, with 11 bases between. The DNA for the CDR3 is TGTGCCAGCAATCCAGGGATCAACTATGGCTACACCTTC. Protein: CASNPGINYGYTF.

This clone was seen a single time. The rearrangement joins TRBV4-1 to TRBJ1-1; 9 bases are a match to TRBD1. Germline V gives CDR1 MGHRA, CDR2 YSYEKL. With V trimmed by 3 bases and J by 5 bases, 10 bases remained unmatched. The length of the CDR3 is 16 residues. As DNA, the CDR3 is TGCGCCAGCAGCCAGTTTATCGGGACAGGGCGAACTGAAGCTTTCTTT. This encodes CASSQFIGTGRTEAFF.

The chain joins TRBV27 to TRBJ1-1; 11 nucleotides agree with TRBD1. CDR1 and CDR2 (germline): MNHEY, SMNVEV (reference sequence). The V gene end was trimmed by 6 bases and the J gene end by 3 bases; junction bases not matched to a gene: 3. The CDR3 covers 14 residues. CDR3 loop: CASSRTGGHTEAFF. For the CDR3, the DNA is TGTGCCAGCAGCCGGACAGGGGGCCACACTGAAGCTTTCTTT.

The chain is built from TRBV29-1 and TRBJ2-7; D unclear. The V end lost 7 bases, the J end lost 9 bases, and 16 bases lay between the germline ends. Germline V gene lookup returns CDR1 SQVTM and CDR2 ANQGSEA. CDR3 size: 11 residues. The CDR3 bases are TGCAGCGCTATTGAGACAAGATTGCAGTACTTC. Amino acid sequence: CSAIETRLQYF.